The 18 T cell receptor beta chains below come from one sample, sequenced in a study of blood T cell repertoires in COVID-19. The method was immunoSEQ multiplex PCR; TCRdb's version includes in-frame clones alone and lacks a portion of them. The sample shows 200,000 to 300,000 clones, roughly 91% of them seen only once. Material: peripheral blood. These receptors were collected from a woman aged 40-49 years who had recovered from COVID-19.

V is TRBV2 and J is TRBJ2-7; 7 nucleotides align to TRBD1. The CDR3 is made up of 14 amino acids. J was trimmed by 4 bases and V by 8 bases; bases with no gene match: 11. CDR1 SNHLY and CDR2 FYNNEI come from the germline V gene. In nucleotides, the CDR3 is TGTGCCAGCCACAAAGGGGGCACTATTTACGAGCAGTACTTC. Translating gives CASHKGGTIYEQYF.

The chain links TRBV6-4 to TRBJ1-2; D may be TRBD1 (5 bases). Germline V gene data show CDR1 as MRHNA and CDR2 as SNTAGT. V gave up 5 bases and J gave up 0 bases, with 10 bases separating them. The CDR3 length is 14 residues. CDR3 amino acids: CASSRGGANYGYTF. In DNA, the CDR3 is TGTGCCAGCAGTCGCGGGGGGGCTAACTATGGCTACACCTTC.

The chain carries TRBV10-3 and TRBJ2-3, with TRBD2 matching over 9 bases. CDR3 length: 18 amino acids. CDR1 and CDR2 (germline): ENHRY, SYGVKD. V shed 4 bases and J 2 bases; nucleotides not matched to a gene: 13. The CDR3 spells CAISGFRREGRDTDTQYF. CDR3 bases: TGTGCCATCAGTGGGTTCCGGCGGGAGGGCCGGGACACAGATACGCAGTATTTT.

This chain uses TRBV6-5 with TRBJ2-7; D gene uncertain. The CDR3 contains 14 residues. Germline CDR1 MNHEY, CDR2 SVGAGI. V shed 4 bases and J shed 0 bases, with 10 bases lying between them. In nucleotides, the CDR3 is TGTGCCAGCAGTTCCAGTCAATTCTCCTACGAGCAGTACTTC. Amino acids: CASSSSQFSYEQYF.

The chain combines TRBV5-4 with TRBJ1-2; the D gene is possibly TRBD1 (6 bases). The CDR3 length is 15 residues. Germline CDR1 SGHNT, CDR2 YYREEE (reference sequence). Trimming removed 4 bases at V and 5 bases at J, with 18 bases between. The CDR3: CASSLFTGIGYGYTF. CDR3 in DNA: TGTGCCAGCAGCCTGTTCACAGGGATCGGGTATGGCTACACCTTC. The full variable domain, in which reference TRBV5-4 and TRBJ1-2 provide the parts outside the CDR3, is ETGVTQSPTHLIKTRGQQVTLRCSSQSGHNTVSWYQQALGQGPQFIFQYYREEENGRGNFPPRFSGLQFPNYSSELNVNALELDDSALYLCASSLFTGIGYGYTFGSGTRLTVV.

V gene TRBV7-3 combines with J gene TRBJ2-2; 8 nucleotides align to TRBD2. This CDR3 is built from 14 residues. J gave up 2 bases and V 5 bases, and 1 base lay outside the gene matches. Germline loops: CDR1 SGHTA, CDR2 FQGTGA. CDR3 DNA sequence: TGTGCCAGCAGCAGCGGGAGCAACACCGGGGAGCTGTTTTTT. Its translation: CASSSGSNTGELFF.

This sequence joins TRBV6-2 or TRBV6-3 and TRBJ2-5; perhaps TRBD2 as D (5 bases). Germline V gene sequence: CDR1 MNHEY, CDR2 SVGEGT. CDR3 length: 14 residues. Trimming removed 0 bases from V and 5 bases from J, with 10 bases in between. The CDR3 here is CASSYSASRETQYF. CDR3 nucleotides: TGTGCCAGCAGTTACTCGGCTAGCCGGGAGACCCAGTACTTC.

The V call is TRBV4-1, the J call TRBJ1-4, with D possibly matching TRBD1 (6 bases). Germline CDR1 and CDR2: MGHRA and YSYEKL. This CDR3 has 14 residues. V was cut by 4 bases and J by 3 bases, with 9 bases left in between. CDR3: CASSPQGPNEKLFF. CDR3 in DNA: TGCGCCAGCAGCCCACAGGGACCTAATGAAAAACTGTTTTTT.

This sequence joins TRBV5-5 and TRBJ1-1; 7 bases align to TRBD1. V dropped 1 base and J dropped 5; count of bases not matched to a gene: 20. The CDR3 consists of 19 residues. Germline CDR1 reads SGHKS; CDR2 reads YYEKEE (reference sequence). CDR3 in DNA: TGTGCCAGCAGCTTGTGGGTTCAGACCAGACAGGGTCGGCGGACTGAAGCTTTCTTT. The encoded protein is CASSLWVQTRQGRRTEAFF.

The CDR3 nucleotides read TGTGCCAGCAGCGCCGGGACAGGGGCCCCTGGGTATGGCTACACCTTC. It encodes CASSAGTGAPGYGYTF. The chain couples TRBV5-6 to TRBJ1-2, with TRBD1 matching over 10 bases. Per germline, CDR1 SGHDT and CDR2 YYEEEE. V lost 4 bases, J lost 5 bases, and 11 bases stayed unmatched. This CDR3 has 16 residues.

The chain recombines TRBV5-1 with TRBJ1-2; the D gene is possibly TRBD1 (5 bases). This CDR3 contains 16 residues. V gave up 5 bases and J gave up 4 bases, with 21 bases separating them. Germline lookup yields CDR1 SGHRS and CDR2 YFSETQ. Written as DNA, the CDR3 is TGCGCCAGCAGACCCCAGGGTGTGGGCTCTCGCTATGGCTACACCTTC. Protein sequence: CASRPQGVGSRYGYTF.

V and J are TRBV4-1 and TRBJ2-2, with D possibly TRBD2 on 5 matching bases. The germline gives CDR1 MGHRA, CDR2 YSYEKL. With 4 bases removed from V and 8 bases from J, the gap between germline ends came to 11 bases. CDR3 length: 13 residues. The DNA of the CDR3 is TGCGCCAGCAGCCCCTTTTGGAGGGGGGAGCTGTTTTTT. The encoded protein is CASSPFWRGELFF.

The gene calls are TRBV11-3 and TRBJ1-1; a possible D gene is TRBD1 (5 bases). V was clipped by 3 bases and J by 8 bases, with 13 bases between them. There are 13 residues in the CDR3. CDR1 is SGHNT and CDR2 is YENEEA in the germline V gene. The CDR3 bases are TGTGCCAGCAGCTTTGGGGCAGGAGCCGAAGCTTTCTTT. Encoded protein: CASSFGAGAEAFF.

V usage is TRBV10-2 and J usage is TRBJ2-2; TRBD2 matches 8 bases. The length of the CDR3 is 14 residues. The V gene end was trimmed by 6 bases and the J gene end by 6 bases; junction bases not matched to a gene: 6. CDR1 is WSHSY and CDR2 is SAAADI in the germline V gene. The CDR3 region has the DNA TGCGCCAGCAGCCGAGGGCGGGGGGCCGGGGAGCTGTTTTTT. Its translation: CASSRGRGAGELFF.

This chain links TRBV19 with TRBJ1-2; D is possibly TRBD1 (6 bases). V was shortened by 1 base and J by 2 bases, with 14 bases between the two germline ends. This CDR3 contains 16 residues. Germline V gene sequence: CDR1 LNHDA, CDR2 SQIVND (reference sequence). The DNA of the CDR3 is TGTGCCAGTAGTATAGTTGCGGGGGCATTAAACTATGGCTACACCTTC. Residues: CASSIVAGALNYGYTF.

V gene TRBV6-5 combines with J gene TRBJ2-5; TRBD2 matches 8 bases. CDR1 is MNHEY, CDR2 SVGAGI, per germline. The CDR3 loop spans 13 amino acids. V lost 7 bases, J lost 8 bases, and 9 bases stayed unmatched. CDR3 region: CASIPSGSSTQYF. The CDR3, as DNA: TGTGCCAGCATCCCCAGCGGGAGTAGTACCCAGTACTTC.

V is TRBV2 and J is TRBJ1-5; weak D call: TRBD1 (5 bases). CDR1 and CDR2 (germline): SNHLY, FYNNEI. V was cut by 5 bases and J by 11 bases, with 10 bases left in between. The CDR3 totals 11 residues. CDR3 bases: TGTGCCAGCAGTACCACGGGGGCCCAGCATTTT. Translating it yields CASSTTGAQHF.

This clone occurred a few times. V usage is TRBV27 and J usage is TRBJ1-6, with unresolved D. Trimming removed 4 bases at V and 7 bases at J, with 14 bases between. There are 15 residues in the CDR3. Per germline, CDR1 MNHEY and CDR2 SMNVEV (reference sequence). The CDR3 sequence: CASSWSIPTNSPLHF. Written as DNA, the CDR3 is TGTGCCAGCAGTTGGAGCATACCCACCAATTCACCCCTCCACTTT.